A single sample is the source of the 24 T cell receptor beta chains below, sequenced in a study of cytomegalovirus exposure and HLA in healthy donors. The PCR contained 60 Vbeta and 13 Jbeta primers. Clones were sequenced by immunoSEQ multiplex PCR, and TCRdb holds only the in-frame ones, with some missing. The sample shows 120,000 to 150,000 clones, roughly a tenth of them seen only once. Source material: PBMCs. The receptors shown here come from a male donor in good health and CMV-seronegative.

The chain has TRBV30 and TRBJ2-1; 7 nucleotides match TRBD1. Germline lookup yields CDR1 GTSNPN and CDR2 SVGIG (reference sequence). The CDR3 is made up of 13 amino acids. J lost 10 bases, V lost 0 bases, and 6 bases had no gene match. The CDR3 sequence: CAWSVVRGHEQFF. The CDR3 nucleotides are TGTGCCTGGAGTGTAGTTAGGGGGCACGAGCAGTTCTTC.

Only a few counts were recorded for this clone. The genes are TRBV19 and TRBJ1-1, with a tentative D call TRBD1 (6 bases). This CDR3 is built from 15 residues. The V gene lost 6 bases and the J gene lost 1 base, with 15 bases spanning the gap. Per the germline V gene, CDR1 is LNHDA and CDR2 is SQIVND (reference sequence). CDR3 sequence (DNA): TGTGCCAGTAGATTACAGGGAGCAACGAACACTGAAGCTTTCTTT. The encoded protein is CASRLQGATNTEAFF.

This chain connects TRBV4-1 to TRBJ1-5; a weak D match, TRBD1 (5 bases). Deletions cut 1 base from V and 4 bases from J, with 14 bases between. The CDR3 has 16 residues. Germline assignment: CDR1 MGHRA and CDR2 YSYEKL. The DNA for the CDR3 is TGCGCCAGCAGCCAAGTTTGGCGACAGCTAAATCAGCCCCAGCATTTT. This encodes CASSQVWRQLNQPQHF.

In nucleotides, the CDR3 is TGTGCCAGCAGTCCCCGCAGGGGCGGGACTGAAGCTTTCTTT. Protein sequence: CASSPRRGGTEAFF. The chain has TRBV28 and TRBJ1-1; D is possibly TRBD1 (6 bases). V was clipped by 5 bases and J by 5 bases, with 15 bases between them. CDR3 length: 14 residues. Germline assignment: CDR1 MDHEN and CDR2 SYDVKM.

The sample holds a few counts of this clone. The chain is built from TRBV5-1 and TRBJ1-2, with 11 positions matching TRBD1. This CDR3 comprises 15 residues. V shed 0 bases, J shed 4 bases, and the junction held 2 bases outside the gene matches. CDR1 and CDR2 from the germline V gene are SGHRS and YFSETQ. This CDR3 reads CASSLGGTGGYGYTF. CDR3 coding DNA: TGCGCCAGCAGCTTGGGGGGGACAGGGGGCTATGGCTACACCTTC.

There are a few counts of this clone. V is TRBV2 and J is TRBJ1-4; possibly TRBD1 for D (5 bases). The CDR3 contains 15 residues. V was pared by 8 bases and J by 4 bases, with 17 bases between. The germline gives CDR1 SNHLY, CDR2 FYNNEI. As DNA, the CDR3 is TGTGCCAGCCGTCGGGGGGGGACGAATAATGAAAAACTGTTTTTT. It yields the protein CASRRGGTNNEKLFF.

This clone was seen a handful of times. The chain is built from TRBV7-9 and TRBJ2-1; maybe TRBD1 (6 bases). The CDR3 sequence is 16 residues long. Trimming took 4 bases from V and 8 from J, leaving 21 bases between them. CDR1 and CDR2 (germline): SEHNR, FQNEAQ (reference sequence). The CDR3 spells CASSSRGRGNLDEQFF. The DNA for the CDR3 is TGTGCCAGCAGCTCCCGAGGCAGGGGCAATTTGGATGAGCAGTTCTTC.

The sample holds a few counts of this clone. The gene calls are TRBV4-3 and TRBJ1-2, with 8 bases matching TRBD1. Per the germline V gene, CDR1 is LGHNA and CDR2 is YSLEER. The V segment lost 4 bases and the J segment 3 bases; nucleotides outside the gene matches: 4. The length of the CDR3 is 14 residues. CDR3 DNA: TGCGCCAGCAGCCCCGGACAGGGTCACTATGGCTACACCTTC. The encoded protein is CASSPGQGHYGYTF.

There are a few counts of this clone. The chain is built from TRBV7-2 and TRBJ2-7; 8 nucleotides match TRBD1. Trimming took 1 base from V and 3 from J; bases not matched to a gene: 2. CDR3 length equals 14 residues. The germline V gene has CDR1 SGHTA and CDR2 FQGNSA. For the CDR3, the DNA is TGTGCCAGCAGCTTAGTACAGGGGGACTACGAGCAGTACTTC. The encoded protein is CASSLVQGDYEQYF. The full variable domain, completed using reference TRBV7-2 and TRBJ2-7, is GAGVSQSPSNKVTEKGKDVELRCDPISGHTALYWYRQSLGQGLEFLIYFQGNSAPDKSGLPSDRFSAERTGGSVSTLTIQRTQQEDSAVYLCASSLVQGDYEQYFGPGTRLTVT.

The chain recombines TRBV5-1 with TRBJ2-2; 10 bases align to TRBD2. This CDR3 is 17 amino acids long. V gave up 4 bases and J gave up 7 bases; unmatched junction bases: 13. Germline V gives CDR1 SGHRS, CDR2 YFSETQ. The CDR3 sequence: CASSDRSGGALVGELFF. In nucleotides, the CDR3 is TGCGCCAGCAGCGACCGGAGCGGGGGGGCTTTGGTCGGGGAGCTGTTTTTT.

The sample holds a few counts of this clone. The rearrangement joins TRBV2 to TRBJ1-4, with D possibly matching TRBD1 (6 bases). CDR3 length: 15 amino acids. CDR1 is SNHLY, CDR2 FYNNEI, per germline. Trimming stripped 6 bases from V and 7 bases from J, with 18 bases between. The CDR3 loop is CASSYFTGFGEKLFF. Written as DNA, the CDR3 is TGTGCCAGCAGCTACTTCACAGGGTTTGGTGAAAAACTGTTTTTT.

This sequence joins TRBV27 and TRBJ1-5, with TRBD1 matching 9 bases. CDR3 length: 14 residues. Germline-derived CDR1 and CDR2 are MNHEY and SMNVEV (reference sequence). After removal of 5 bases from V and 7 bases from J, the junction contained 6 bases not matched to a gene. The CDR3 DNA follows: TGTGCCAGCAGTACGGGACAGGGAGGACAGCCCCAGCATTTT. It encodes CASSTGQGGQPQHF.

This chain links TRBV20-1 with TRBJ1-1, with no clear D. V was shortened by 2 bases and J by 1 base, with 2 bases between the two germline ends. The CDR3 extends over 11 amino acids. Germline lookup yields CDR1 DFQATT and CDR2 SNEGSKA (reference sequence). CDR3 sequence (DNA): TGCAGTGCTAGACAGAACACTGAAGCTTTCTTT. Protein sequence: CSARQNTEAFF.

The chain combines TRBV5-8 with TRBJ2-1; TRBD2 matches at 9 bases. V gave up 4 bases and J gave up 4 bases; unmatched junction bases: 6. Germline V gene sequence: CDR1 SGHTS, CDR2 YDEGEE. The CDR3 has 15 amino acids. CDR3 region: CASSQTSGSYNEQFF. The DNA for the CDR3 is TGTGCCAGCAGCCAGACTAGCGGATCGTACAATGAGCAGTTCTTC.

This clone was found a few times. V usage is TRBV2 and J usage is TRBJ1-2; D ambiguous. The CDR3 is made up of 12 amino acids. V shed 5 bases and J shed 4 bases, with 8 bases lying between them. The germline gives CDR1 SNHLY, CDR2 FYNNEI. CDR3 sequence (DNA): TGTGCCAGCAGTCGAGAACCCTATGGCTACACCTTC. This gives the protein CASSREPYGYTF.

The rearrangement links TRBV11-2 to TRBJ1-5, with TRBD1 matching 7 bases. This CDR3 comprises 15 residues. V gave up 5 bases and J gave up 3 bases; unmatched junction bases: 7. Germline assignment: CDR1 SGHAT and CDR2 FQNNGV. This CDR3 is CASSAEGASNQPQHF. CDR3 DNA: TGTGCCAGCAGCGCGGAGGGGGCTTCCAATCAGCCCCAGCATTTT.

The CDR3 nucleotides are TGTGCCAGCGGATCCTGGACGAGCGGCAAAAACATTCAGTACTTC. Residues: CASGSWTSGKNIQYF. The V and J genes are TRBV28 and TRBJ2-4; D is perhaps TRBD2 (5 bases). The CDR3 is 15 residues long. The ends were cut back, 8 bases at V and 3 bases at J, with 17 bases in the middle. CDR1 is MDHEN and CDR2 is SYDVKM in the germline V gene.

This clone has more than one count but fewer than ten. The chain couples TRBV5-4 to TRBJ2-1; maybe TRBD2 (5 bases). Trimming took 5 bases from V and 0 from J, leaving 12 bases between them. Germline lookup yields CDR1 SGHNT and CDR2 YYREEE (reference sequence). The CDR3 is 15 residues long. The CDR3 sequence: CASRERSSSYNEQFF. CDR3 sequence (DNA): TGTGCCAGCAGAGAGCGGTCGAGCTCCTACAATGAGCAGTTCTTC.

The J gene is TRBJ1-5, the V gene TRBV7-2; D gene unclear. The germline V gene encodes CDR1 SGHTA and CDR2 FQGNSA. V dropped 6 bases and J dropped 6 bases, with 12 bases sitting between them. There are 13 residues in the CDR3. Here the CDR3 reads CASRRDIFQPQHF. The DNA for the CDR3 is TGTGCCAGCAGAAGAGACATTTTTCAGCCCCAGCATTTT.

The chain joins TRBV7-9 to TRBJ2-3, with no clear D. Germline V CDR1 and CDR2: SEHNR, FQNEAQ (reference sequence). The CDR3 consists of 12 residues. V was clipped by 2 bases and J by 4 bases, with 4 bases between them. The CDR3 spells CASSLRADTQYF. DNA of the CDR3: TGTGCCAGCAGCTTACGGGCAGATACGCAGTATTTT.

The chain combines TRBV28 with TRBJ2-1; tentatively, D is TRBD2 (6 bases). From germline, CDR1 is MDHEN and CDR2 SYDVKM. The CDR3 spans 15 residues. The V gene lost 3 bases and the J gene lost 7 bases, with 16 bases spanning the gap. CDR3 DNA: TGTGCCAGCAGTTTTGCGGGATCGGGGTTGAATGAGCAGTTCTTC. Translation: CASSFAGSGLNEQFF.

CDR3 nucleotides: TGCAGCGTGATGCCCAGAACGGGGAAAAACATTCAGTACTTC. Encoded protein: CSVMPRTGKNIQYF. The chain couples TRBV29-1 to TRBJ2-4, with D possibly TRBD2 on 5 matching bases. Looked up from germline, CDR1 is SQVTM and CDR2 is ANQGSEA. V gave up 6 bases and J gave up 4 bases, with 16 bases separating them. The CDR3 has 14 amino acids.

With respect to this clone: One end of the junction is discordant with germline, which a read error may explain. The V gene is TRBV6-5, the J gene TRBJ1-3, with D perhaps TRBD1 (5 bases). This CDR3 comprises 13 residues. The V gene's germline CDR1 is MNHEY and CDR2 SVGAGI. Written as DNA, the CDR3 is TGTGCCAGAAGTTACTCGGGTGGGGCCTCCTTTACTTTT. Encoded protein: CARSYSGGASFTF.

This clone turned up a few times. This chain connects TRBV7-2 to TRBJ1-2, with 7 bases that match TRBD1. This CDR3 has 13 amino acids. V shed 1 base, J shed 4 bases, and the junction held 0 bases outside the gene matches. The V gene's germline CDR1 is SGHTA and CDR2 FQGNSA. CDR3 sequence (DNA): TGTGCCAGCAGCTTAGGGGACAGCTATGGCTACACCTTC. Protein: CASSLGDSYGYTF.